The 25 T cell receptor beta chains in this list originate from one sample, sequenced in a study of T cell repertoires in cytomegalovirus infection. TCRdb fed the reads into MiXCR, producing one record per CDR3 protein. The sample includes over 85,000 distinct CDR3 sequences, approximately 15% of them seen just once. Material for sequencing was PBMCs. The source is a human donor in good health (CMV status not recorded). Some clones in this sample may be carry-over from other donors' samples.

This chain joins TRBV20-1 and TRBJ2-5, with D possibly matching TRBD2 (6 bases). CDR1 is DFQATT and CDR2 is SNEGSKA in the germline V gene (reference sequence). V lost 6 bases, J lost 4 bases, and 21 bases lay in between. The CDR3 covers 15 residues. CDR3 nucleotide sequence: TGCAGTGCCCTCCATGGAGGGGACCCCAGAGAGACCCAGTACTTC. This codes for CSALHGGDPRETQYF.

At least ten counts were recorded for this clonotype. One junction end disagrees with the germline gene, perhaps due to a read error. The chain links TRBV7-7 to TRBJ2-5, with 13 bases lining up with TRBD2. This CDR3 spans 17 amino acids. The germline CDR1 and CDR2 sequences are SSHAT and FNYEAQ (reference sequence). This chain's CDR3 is CASSLNGLAGAQETQYF. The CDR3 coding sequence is TGTGCTAGCAGCTTAAACGGACTAGCGGGGGCCCAAGAGACCCAGTACTTC.

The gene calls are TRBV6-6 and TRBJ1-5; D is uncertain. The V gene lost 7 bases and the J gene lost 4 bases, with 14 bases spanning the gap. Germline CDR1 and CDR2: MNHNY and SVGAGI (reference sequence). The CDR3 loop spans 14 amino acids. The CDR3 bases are TGTGCCAGCACCCGAGGACGGAAAAATCAGCCCCAGCATTTT. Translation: CASTRGRKNQPQHF.

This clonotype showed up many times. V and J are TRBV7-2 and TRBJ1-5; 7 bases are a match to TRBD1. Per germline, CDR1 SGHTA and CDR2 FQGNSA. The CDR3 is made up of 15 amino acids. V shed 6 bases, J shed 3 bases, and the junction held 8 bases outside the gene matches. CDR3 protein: CASSSIGQVNQPQHF. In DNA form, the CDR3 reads TGTGCCAGCAGTTCAATTGGACAGGTCAATCAGCCCCAGCATTTT.

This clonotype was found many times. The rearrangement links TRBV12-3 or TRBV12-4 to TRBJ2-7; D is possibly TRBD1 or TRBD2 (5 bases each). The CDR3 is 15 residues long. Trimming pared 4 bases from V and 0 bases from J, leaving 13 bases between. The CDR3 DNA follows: TGTGCCAGCAGTTGGACGGGACGAGGCTCCTACGAGCAGTACTTC. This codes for CASSWTGRGSYEQYF.

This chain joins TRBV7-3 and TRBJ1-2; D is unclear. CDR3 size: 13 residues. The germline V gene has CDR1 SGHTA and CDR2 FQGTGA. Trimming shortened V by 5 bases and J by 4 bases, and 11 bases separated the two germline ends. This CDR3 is CASSVGQSYGYTF. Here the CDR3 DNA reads TGTGCCAGCAGCGTAGGGCAGTCCTATGGCTACACCTTC.

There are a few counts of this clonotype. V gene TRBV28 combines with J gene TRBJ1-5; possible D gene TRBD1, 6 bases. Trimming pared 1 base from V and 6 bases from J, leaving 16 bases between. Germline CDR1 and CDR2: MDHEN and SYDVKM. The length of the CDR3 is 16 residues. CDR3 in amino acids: CASSLSGARPRQPQHF. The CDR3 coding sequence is TGTGCCAGCAGTTTATCGGGGGCGCGACCCCGTCAGCCCCAGCATTTT.

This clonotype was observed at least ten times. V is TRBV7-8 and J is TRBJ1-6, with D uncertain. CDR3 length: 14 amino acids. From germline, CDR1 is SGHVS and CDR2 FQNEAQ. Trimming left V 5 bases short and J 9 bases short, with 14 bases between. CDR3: CASSPVEGGSPLHF. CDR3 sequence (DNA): TGTGCCAGCAGCCCCGTTGAGGGTGGTTCACCCCTCCACTTT. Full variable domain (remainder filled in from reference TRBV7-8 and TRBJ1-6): GAGVSQSPRYKVAKRGQDVALRCDPISGHVSLFWYQQALGQGPEFLTYFQNEAQLDKSGLPSDRFFAERPEGSVSTLKIQRTQQEDSAVYLCASSPVEGGSPLHFGNGTRLTVT.

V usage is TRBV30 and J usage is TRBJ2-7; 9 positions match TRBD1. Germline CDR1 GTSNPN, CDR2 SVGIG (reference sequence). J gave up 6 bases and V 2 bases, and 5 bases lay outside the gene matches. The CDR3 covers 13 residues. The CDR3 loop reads CAWSPNRGLEQYF. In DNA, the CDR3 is TGTGCCTGGAGTCCCAACAGGGGGCTCGAGCAGTACTTC. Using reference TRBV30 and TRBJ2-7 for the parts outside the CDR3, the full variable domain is SQTIHQWPATLVQPVGSPLSLECTVEGTSNPNLYWYRQAAGRGLQLLFYSVGIGQISSEVPQNLSASRPQDRQFILSSKKLLLSDSGFYLCAWSPNRGLEQYFGPGTRLTVT.

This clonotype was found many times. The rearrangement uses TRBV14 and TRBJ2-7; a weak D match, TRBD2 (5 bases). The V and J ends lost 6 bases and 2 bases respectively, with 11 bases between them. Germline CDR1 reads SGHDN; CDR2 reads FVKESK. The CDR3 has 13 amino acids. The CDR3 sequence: CASSVETTYEQYF. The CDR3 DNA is TGTGCCAGCAGTGTTGAGACTACCTACGAGCAGTACTTC.

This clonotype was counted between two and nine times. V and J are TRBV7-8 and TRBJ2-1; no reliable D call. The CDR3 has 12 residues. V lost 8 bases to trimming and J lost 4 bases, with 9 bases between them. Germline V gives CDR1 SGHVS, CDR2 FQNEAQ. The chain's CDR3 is CASHDIYNEQFF. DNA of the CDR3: TGTGCCAGCCATGACATATACAATGAGCAGTTCTTC.

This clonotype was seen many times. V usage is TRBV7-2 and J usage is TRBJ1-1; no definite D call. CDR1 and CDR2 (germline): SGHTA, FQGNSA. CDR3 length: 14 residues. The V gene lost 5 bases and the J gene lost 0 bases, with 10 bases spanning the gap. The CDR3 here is CASSLGPMNTEAFF. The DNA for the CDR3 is TGTGCCAGCAGCCTTGGACCAATGAACACTGAAGCTTTCTTT.

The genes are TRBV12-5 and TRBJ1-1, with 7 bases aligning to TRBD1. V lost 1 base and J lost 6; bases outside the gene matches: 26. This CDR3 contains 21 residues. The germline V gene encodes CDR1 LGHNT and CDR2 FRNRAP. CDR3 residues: CASGLADMYGRYRGLLPEAFF. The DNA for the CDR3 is TGTGCTAGTGGTTTGGCCGACATGTACGGCAGGTACAGGGGACTGCTCCCTGAAGCTTTCTTT.

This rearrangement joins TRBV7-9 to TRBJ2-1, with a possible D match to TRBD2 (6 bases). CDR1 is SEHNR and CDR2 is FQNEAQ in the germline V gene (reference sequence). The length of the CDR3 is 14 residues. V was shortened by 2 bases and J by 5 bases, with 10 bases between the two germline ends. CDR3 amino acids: CASSLTASDNEQFF. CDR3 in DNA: TGTGCCAGCAGCTTAACCGCTAGCGACAATGAGCAGTTCTTC.

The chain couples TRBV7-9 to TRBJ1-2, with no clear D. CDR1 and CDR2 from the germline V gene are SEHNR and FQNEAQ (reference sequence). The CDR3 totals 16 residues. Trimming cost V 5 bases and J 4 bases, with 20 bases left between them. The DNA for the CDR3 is TGTGCCAGCAGCCCACCCCCCCGTATAAGCCTCTATGGCTACACCTTC. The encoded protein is CASSPPPRISLYGYTF.

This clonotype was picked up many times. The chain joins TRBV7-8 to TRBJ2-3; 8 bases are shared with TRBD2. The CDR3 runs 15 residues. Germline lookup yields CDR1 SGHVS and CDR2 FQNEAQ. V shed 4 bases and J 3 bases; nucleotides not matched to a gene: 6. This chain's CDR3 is CASSSPSGGTDTQYF. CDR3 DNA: TGTGCCAGCAGCTCCCCCAGCGGGGGAACAGATACGCAGTATTTT.

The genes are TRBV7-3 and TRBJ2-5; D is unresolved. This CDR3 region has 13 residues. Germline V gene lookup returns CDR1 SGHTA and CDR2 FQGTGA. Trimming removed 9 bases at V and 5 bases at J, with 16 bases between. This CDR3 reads CARNKGPGETQYF. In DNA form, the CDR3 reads TGTGCCAGAAACAAAGGACCCGGTGAGACCCAGTACTTC.

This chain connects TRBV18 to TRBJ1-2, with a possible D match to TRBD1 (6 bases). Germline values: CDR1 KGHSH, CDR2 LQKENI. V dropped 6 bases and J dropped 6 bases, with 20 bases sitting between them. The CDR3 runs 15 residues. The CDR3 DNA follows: TGTGCCAGCTCCTTTGGGGGGGGCACATCTGATGGCTACACCTTC. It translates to CASSFGGGTSDGYTF.

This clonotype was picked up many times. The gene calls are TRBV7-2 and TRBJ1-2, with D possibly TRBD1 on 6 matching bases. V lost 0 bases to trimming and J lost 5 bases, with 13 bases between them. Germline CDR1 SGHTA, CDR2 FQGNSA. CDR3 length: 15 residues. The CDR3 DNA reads TGTGCCAGCAGCTTAGCGGACAGCTCCCTGTATGGCTACACCTTC. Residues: CASSLADSSLYGYTF.

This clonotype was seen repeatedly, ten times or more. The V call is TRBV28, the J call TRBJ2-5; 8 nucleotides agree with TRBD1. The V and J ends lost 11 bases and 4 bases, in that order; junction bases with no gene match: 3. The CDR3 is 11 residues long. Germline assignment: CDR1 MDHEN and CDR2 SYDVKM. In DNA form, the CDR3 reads TGTGCCTCCAGGGGGCGAGAGACCCAGTACTTC. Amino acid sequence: CASRGRETQYF.

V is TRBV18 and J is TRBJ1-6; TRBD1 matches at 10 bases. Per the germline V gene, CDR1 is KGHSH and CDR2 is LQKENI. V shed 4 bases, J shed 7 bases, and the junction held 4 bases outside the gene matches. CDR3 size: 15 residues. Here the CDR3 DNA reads TGTGCCAGCTCACTCCTGGGACAGGGGAATTCACCCCTCCACTTT. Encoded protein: CASSLLGQGNSPLHF.

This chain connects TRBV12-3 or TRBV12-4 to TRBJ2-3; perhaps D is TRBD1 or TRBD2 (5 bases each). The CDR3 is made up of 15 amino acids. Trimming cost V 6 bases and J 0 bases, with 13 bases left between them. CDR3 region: CASSPWGGSTDTQYF. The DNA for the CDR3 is TGTGCCAGCAGCCCATGGGGCGGGAGCACAGATACGCAGTATTTT.

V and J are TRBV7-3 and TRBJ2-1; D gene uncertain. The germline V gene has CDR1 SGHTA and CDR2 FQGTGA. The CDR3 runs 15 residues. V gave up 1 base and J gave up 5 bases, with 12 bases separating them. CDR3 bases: TGTGCCAGCAGCTTAAGCCTCCCTGGCGACAATGAGCAGTTCTTC. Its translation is CASSLSLPGDNEQFF. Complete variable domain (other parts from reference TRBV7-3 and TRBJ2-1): GAGVSQTPSNKVTEKGKYVELRCDPISGHTALYWYRQSLGQGPEFLIYFQGTGAADDSGLPNDRFFAVRPEGSVSTLKIQRTERGDSAVYLCASSLSLPGDNEQFFGPGTRLTVL.

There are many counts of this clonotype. The CDR3 here is CASRPLPTGLRGYNSPLHF. CDR3 in DNA: TGTGCCAGCAGACCCCTACCGACAGGGTTAAGAGGGTATAATTCACCCCTCCACTTT. The rearrangement links TRBV6-6 to TRBJ1-6; TRBD1 aligns across 7 bases. Germline assignment: CDR1 MNHNY and CDR2 SVGAGI (reference sequence). The CDR3 length is 19 residues. The V segment lost 6 bases and the J segment 4 bases; nucleotides outside the gene matches: 18.

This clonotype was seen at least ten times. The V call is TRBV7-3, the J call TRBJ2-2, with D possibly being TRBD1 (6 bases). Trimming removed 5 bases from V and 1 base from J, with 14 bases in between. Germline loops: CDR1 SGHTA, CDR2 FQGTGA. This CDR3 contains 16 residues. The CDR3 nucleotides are TGTGCCAGCAGCCTAAGGAGCAGGGGGAACACCGGGGAGCTGTTTTTT. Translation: CASSLRSRGNTGELFF.